This T cell receptor (beta chain) was obtained from a study of T cell repertoires in cytomegalovirus infection. On the study more broadly: HLA-B-restricted CMV epitopes that are well studied were used alongside recently identified HLA-C-restricted ones. Study-level points and caveats: CMV carriers having the relevant HLA were flagged by cumulative public TCR beta family frequency. Within the response measured ex vivo, HLA-C-restricted CMV-specific TCR beta clonotypes were dominant.

Trimming stripped 5 bases from V and 4 bases from J, with 14 bases between. The germline CDR1 and CDR2 sequences are SGHTA and FQGNSA. The CDR3 length is 14 residues. Using its own MiXCR run on the reads, TCRdb lists one record per CDR3 protein. Of about 55,000 distinct CDR3 sequences listed, over 15% are singletons. The table lists this clonotype with a few counts. Its antigen is currently unknown. The sequence was collected from a human donor in good health (CMV status not recorded). Some clones in this sample may be carry-over from other donors' samples. The chain combines TRBV7-2 with TRBJ1-1, with TRBD1 as a possible D gene (6 bases). The sequencing here drew on CD8+ T cells from cultured PBMCs, taken from culture after CMV antigen stimulation. The CDR3 region is CASSAYRVGTEAFF. The CDR3 DNA is TGTGCCAGCAGCGCCTACAGGGTGGGCACTGAAGCTTTCTTT.